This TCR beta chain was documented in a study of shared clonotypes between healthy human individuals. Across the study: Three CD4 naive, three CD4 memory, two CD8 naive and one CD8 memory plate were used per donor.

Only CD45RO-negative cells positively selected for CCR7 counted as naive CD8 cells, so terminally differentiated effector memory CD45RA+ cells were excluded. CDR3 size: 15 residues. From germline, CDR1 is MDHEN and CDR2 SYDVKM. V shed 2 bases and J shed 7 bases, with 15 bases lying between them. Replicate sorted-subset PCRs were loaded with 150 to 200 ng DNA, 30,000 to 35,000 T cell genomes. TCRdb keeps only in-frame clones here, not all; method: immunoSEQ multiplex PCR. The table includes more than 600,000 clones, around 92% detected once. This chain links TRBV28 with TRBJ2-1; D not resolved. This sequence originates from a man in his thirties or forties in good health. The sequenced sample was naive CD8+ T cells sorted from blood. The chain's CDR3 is CASSLGQLRWNEQFF. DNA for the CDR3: TGTGCCAGCAGTTTAGGCCAGCTCCGATGGAATGAGCAGTTCTTC. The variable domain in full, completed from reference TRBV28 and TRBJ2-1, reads DVKVTQSSRYLVKRTGEKVFLECVQDMDHENMFWYRQDPGLGLRLIYFSYDVKMKEKGDIPEGYSVSREKKERFSLILESASTNQTSMYLCASSLGQLRWNEQFFGPGTRLTVL.